These 22 T cell receptor beta chains came from one sample sequenced in a study of blood T cell repertoires in COVID-19. This table comes from immunoSEQ multiplex PCR, and its TCRdb copy is limited to in-frame clones, with some not included. Here the sample spans 210,000 or so clones, approximately 87% being singletons. Source material: PBMCs or T cells enriched from blood (not recorded which). The source is a woman aged 50 to 60 in a cohort exposed to, infected with or recovered from COVID-19 (not recorded which).

This clone has only one observation. The chain recombines TRBV20-1 with TRBJ2-3; D unresolved. The CDR3 extends over 11 amino acids. V was shortened by 1 base and J by 5 bases, with 4 bases between the two germline ends. The V gene's germline CDR1 is DFQATT and CDR2 SNEGSKA (reference sequence). As DNA, the CDR3 is TGCAGTGCTAGAGCCGGAGATACGCAGTATTTT. Translated, it gives CSARAGDTQYF.

The V call is TRBV7-3, the J call TRBJ2-3, with TRBD2 matching over 7 bases. The CDR3 covers 14 residues. Trimming removed 2 bases from V and 1 base from J; junction bases left unmatched: 0. Germline values: CDR1 SGHTA, CDR2 FQGTGA. In DNA form, the CDR3 reads TGTGCCAGCAGCTTAGCGGGGGGCACAGATACGCAGTATTTT. Protein sequence: CASSLAGGTDTQYF.

V usage is TRBV2 and J usage is TRBJ2-5; TRBD2 aligns across 7 bases. Germline values: CDR1 SNHLY, CDR2 FYNNEI. Trimming took 5 bases from V and 9 from J; bases not matched to a gene: 3. This CDR3 comprises 11 residues. CDR3 loop: CASSLGGAQYF. In DNA form, the CDR3 reads TGTGCCAGCAGTCTTGGGGGGGCCCAGTACTTC.

This clone was counted a single time. The V gene is TRBV5-1, the J gene TRBJ2-7; D perhaps matches TRBD2 (6 bases). The CDR3 is 15 residues long. CDR1 SGHRS and CDR2 YFSETQ come from the germline V gene. V lost 7 bases to trimming and J lost 0 bases, with 17 bases between them. CDR3 in DNA: TGCGCCAGCGGTAATGGTTTCGGGAGCTCCTACGAGCAGTACTTC. Amino acid sequence: CASGNGFGSSYEQYF.

The chain has TRBV2 and TRBJ2-1; 9 bases are shared with TRBD2. CDR3 length: 12 amino acids. In germline, CDR1 is SNHLY, CDR2 FYNNEI. V lost 9 bases and J lost 15; bases outside the gene matches: 12. CDR3 sequence: CASTLAGPWGFF. The CDR3 DNA sequence: TGTGCCAGTACACTAGCGGGCCCCTGGGGGTTCTTC.

J is TRBJ1-1 and V is TRBV3-1 (or the pseudogene TRBV3-2), with D maybe TRBD1 (6 bases). V was shortened by 1 base and J by 4 bases, with 10 bases between the two germline ends. Germline-derived CDR1 and CDR2 are LGHDT and YNNKEL (reference sequence). The CDR3 spans 14 residues. Here the CDR3 reads CASSQVAGVTEAFF. CDR3 DNA: TGTGCCAGCAGCCAAGTAGCAGGGGTCACTGAAGCTTTCTTT.

Here the CDR3 DNA reads TGCGCCAGCAGCCAACAACTAGCGGGGGGAAGCACAGATACGCAGTATTTT. Protein sequence: CASSQQLAGGSTDTQYF. V usage is TRBV4-1 and J usage is TRBJ2-3; TRBD2 agrees at 12 bases. J gave up 0 bases and V 2 bases, and 3 bases lay outside the gene matches. Germline CDR1 is MGHRA and CDR2 is YSYEKL. This CDR3 spans 17 amino acids.

The chain joins TRBV6-4 to TRBJ2-1, with 9 bases matching TRBD1. Germline CDR1 reads MRHNA; CDR2 reads SNTAGT. Trimming took 4 bases from V and 8 from J; bases not matched to a gene: 9. There are 15 residues in the CDR3. The CDR3 DNA reads TGTGCCAGCAGTGCCGGGACAGGGCAGATGGATGAGCAGTTCTTC. Its translation: CASSAGTGQMDEQFF.

The chain is built from TRBV9 and TRBJ2-1; 8 bases align to TRBD2. V was clipped by 0 bases and J by 3 bases; unmatched bases: 2. The CDR3 spans 15 residues. The germline CDR1 and CDR2 sequences are SGDLS and YYNGEE. This chain's CDR3 is CASSVGRGGYNEQFF. CDR3 coding DNA: TGTGCCAGCAGCGTAGGTCGGGGGGGCTACAATGAGCAGTTCTTC.

This chain links TRBV15 with TRBJ2-7; the D is unclear. Per germline, CDR1 LNHNV and CDR2 YYDKDF (reference sequence). The CDR3 loop spans 15 amino acids. With 0 bases removed from V and 4 bases from J, the gap between germline ends came to 13 bases. The CDR3 reads CATSRDTAVRYEQYF. CDR3 DNA sequence: TGTGCCACCAGCAGAGACACCGCGGTTAGGTACGAGCAGTACTTC. Using reference TRBV15 and TRBJ2-7 for the parts outside the CDR3, the full variable domain is DAMVIQNPRYQVTQFGKPVTLSCSQTLNHNVMYWYQQKSSQAPKLLFHYYDKDFNNEADTPDNFQSRRPNTSFCFLDIRSPGLGDTAMYLCATSRDTAVRYEQYFGPGTRLTVT.

V and J are TRBV27 and TRBJ2-1; D possibly corresponds to TRBD1 (6 bases). The CDR3 length is 13 residues. CDR1 and CDR2 from the germline V gene are MNHEY and SMNVEV (reference sequence). Trimming cost V 2 bases and J 7 bases, with 9 bases left between them. CDR3 loop: CASSLQGQNEQFF. CDR3 DNA: TGTGCCAGCAGTTTACAGGGGCAGAATGAGCAGTTCTTC.

The chain links TRBV13 to TRBJ1-1, with TRBD1 matching 8 bases. The CDR3 loop spans 14 amino acids. Looked up from germline, CDR1 is PRHDT and CDR2 is FYEKMQ (reference sequence). The junction had 5 bases not matched to a gene; V was cut back by 4 bases and J by 4 bases. This CDR3 is CASSYYRGGTEAFF. CDR3 bases: TGTGCCAGCAGCTATTACAGGGGGGGCACTGAAGCTTTCTTT.

This sequence joins TRBV30 and TRBJ1-3; D gene uncertain. V was clipped by 2 bases and J by 5 bases, with 4 bases between them. CDR3 length equals 11 residues. Germline CDR1 reads GTSNPN; CDR2 reads SVGIG (reference sequence). Here the CDR3 reads CAWSTRNTIYF. The CDR3 nucleotides read TGTGCCTGGAGTACTAGAAACACCATATATTTT.

This chain connects TRBV11-2 to TRBJ2-5; 10 positions agree with TRBD1. J lost 0 bases, V lost 4 bases, and 11 bases had no gene match. Germline assignment: CDR1 SGHAT and CDR2 FQNNGV. The length of the CDR3 is 18 residues. CDR3 coding DNA: TGTGCCAGCAGCTCGCGGACAGGGGGTTTCGGGTACCAAGAGACCCAGTACTTC. It is translated as CASSSRTGGFGYQETQYF.

CDR3 protein: CASRHRGMSNQPQHF. The CDR3 nucleotides read TGTGCCAGCAGACACAGGGGGATGAGCAATCAGCCCCAGCATTTT. The chain joins TRBV9 to TRBJ1-5; 8 bases line up with TRBD1. Trimming removed 5 bases from V and 1 base from J; junction bases left unmatched: 5. Germline CDR1 is SGDLS and CDR2 is YYNGEE. This CDR3 comprises 15 residues.

The rearrangement uses TRBV14 and TRBJ2-3, with 9 nucleotides matching TRBD2. Germline-derived CDR1 and CDR2 are SGHDN and FVKESK. CDR3 length equals 18 residues. V lost 0 bases to trimming and J lost 8 bases; unmatched junction nucleotides: 15. For the CDR3, the DNA is TGTGCCAGCAGCCAAGATCGGGGTAGCGGGGGCAATCTGTGTACGCAGTATTTT. Translation gives CASSQDRGSGGNLCTQYF.

The CDR3 nucleotides are TGTGCCTGGAGTGTTGGCCTCTCCTACGAGCAGTACTTC. This gives the protein CAWSVGLSYEQYF. The V gene is TRBV30, the J gene TRBJ2-7; D uncertain. This CDR3 is 13 amino acids long. Germline V gives CDR1 GTSNPN, CDR2 SVGIG (reference sequence). V was clipped by 0 bases and J by 0 bases, with 6 bases between them.

This clone has more than one count but fewer than ten. The rearrangement uses TRBV7-9 and TRBJ1-3, with D possibly being TRBD1 (5 bases). The CDR3 sequence is 16 residues long. V dropped 5 bases and J dropped 6 bases, with 20 bases sitting between them. Germline V gene lookup returns CDR1 SEHNR and CDR2 FQNEAQ (reference sequence). CDR3 nucleotides: TGTGCCAGCAGCAAACTCACAGGCCCATCGAAAAACACCATATATTTT. Its translation: CASSKLTGPSKNTIYF.

The CDR3 bases are TGTGCCAGCAGCTCACAGGGGTGGGGTAATCAGCCCCAGCATTTT. Translating it yields CASSSQGWGNQPQHF. The V and J genes are TRBV9 and TRBJ1-5, with 7 positions matching TRBD1. Germline V lookup: CDR1 SGDLS, CDR2 YYNGEE. The CDR3 covers 15 residues. The ends lost 4 bases at V and 4 bases at J; junction bases unmatched: 8.

The chain links TRBV5-1 to TRBJ2-3; D possibly corresponds to TRBD1 (6 bases). This CDR3 region has 15 residues. The V gene lost 0 bases and the J gene lost 1 base, with 9 bases spanning the gap. Germline CDR1 SGHRS, CDR2 YFSETQ. Written as DNA, the CDR3 is TGCGCCAGCAGCTTGGCAGGGGTTCGCACAGATACGCAGTATTTT. It codes for CASSLAGVRTDTQYF.

V and J are TRBV4-1 and TRBJ2-7; 11 nucleotides line up with TRBD1. The CDR3 totals 15 residues. Germline CDR1 MGHRA, CDR2 YSYEKL. After removal of 1 base from V and 5 bases from J, the junction contained 4 bases not matched to a gene. The CDR3 sequence: CASSQARTGGDEQYF. As DNA, the CDR3 is TGCGCCAGCAGCCAAGCCCGGACAGGGGGCGACGAGCAGTACTTC.

The chain joins TRBV19 to TRBJ2-2, with a possible D match to TRBD1 (5 bases). V was shortened by 3 bases and J by 6 bases, with 8 bases between the two germline ends. Per germline, CDR1 LNHDA and CDR2 SQIVND (reference sequence). This CDR3 comprises 13 residues. The CDR3 DNA reads TGTGCCAGTAGTATCTCCAGGGCCGGGGAGCTGTTTTTT. It encodes CASSISRAGELFF.